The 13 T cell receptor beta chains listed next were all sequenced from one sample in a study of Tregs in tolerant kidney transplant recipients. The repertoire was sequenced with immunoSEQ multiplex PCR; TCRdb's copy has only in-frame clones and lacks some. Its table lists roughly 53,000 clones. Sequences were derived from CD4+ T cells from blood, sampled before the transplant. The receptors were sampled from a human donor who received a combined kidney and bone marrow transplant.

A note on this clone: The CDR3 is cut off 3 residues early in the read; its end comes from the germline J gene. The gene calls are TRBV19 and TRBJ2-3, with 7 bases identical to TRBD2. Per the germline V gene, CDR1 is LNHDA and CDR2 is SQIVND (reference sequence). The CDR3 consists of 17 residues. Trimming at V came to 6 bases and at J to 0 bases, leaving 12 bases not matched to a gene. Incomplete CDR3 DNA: TGTGCCAGTAGGCCTGACAAGCGGGGATCTAGCACAGATACG. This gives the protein CASRPDKRGSSTDT. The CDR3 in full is CASRPDKRGSSTDTQYF.

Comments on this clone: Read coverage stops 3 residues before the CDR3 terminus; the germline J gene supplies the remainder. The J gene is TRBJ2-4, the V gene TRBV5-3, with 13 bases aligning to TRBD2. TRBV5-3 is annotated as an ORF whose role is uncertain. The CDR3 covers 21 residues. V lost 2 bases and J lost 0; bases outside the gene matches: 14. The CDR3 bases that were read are TGTGCCAGAAGCTTCGGTCGGACTAGCGGGGGTCCCCCCTTAGCCAAAAACATT. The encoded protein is CARSFGRTSGGPPLAKNI. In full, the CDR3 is CARSFGRTSGGPPLAKNIQYF.

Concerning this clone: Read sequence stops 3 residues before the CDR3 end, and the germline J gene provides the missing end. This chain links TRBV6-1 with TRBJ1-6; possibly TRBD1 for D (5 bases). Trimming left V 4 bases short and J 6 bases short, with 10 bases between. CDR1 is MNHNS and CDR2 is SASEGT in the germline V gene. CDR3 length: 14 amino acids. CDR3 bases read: TGTGCCAGCAGTGCCCGGGACTTTAATTCACCC. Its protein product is CASSARDFNSP. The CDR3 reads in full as CASSARDFNSPLHF.

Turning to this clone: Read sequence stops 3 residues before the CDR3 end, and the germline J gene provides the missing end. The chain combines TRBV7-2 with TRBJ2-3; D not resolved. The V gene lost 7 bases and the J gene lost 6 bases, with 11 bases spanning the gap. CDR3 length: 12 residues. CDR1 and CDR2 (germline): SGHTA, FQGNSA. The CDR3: CASNQSPDTQYF. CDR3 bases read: TGTGCCAGCAACCAAAGCCCGGATACG.

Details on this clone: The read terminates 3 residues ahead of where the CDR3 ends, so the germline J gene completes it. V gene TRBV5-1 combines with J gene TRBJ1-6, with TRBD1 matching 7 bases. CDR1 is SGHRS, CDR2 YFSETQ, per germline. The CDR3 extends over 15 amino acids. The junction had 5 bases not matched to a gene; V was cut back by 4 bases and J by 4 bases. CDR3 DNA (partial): TGCGCCAGCAGCCGAGGACAGGAATATAATTCACCC. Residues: CASSRGQEYNSP. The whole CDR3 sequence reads CASSRGQEYNSPLHF.

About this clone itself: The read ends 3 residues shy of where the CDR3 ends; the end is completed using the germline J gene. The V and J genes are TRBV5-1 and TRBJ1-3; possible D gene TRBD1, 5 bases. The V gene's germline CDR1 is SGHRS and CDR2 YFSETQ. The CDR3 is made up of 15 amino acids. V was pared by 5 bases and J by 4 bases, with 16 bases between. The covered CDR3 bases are TGCGCCAGCAGTGGGGAAGGGGCGAGAGGAAACACC. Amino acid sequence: CASSGEGARGNT. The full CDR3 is CASSGEGARGNTIYF.

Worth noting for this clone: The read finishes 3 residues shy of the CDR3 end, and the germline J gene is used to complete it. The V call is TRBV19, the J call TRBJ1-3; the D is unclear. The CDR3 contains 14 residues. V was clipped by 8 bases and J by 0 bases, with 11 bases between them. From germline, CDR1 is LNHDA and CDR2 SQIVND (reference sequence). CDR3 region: CASSTAHSGNTIYF. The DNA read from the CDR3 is TGTGCCAGTTCTACCGCCCACTCTGGAAACACC.

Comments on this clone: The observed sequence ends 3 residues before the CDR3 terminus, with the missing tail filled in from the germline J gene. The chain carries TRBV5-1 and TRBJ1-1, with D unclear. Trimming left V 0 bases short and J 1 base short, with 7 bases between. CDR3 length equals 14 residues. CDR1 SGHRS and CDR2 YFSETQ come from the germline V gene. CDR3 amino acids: CASSLEHGNTEAFF. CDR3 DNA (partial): TGCGCCAGCAGCTTGGAGCATGGGAACACTGAA.

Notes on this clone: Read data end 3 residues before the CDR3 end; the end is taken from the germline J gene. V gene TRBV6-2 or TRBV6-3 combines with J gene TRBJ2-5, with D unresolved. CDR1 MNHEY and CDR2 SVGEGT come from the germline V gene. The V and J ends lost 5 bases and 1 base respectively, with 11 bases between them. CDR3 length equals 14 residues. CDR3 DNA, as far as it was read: TGTGCCAGCAGTCTCAATGGGCCCCAAGAGACC. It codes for CASSLNGPQET. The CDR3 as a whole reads CASSLNGPQETQYF.

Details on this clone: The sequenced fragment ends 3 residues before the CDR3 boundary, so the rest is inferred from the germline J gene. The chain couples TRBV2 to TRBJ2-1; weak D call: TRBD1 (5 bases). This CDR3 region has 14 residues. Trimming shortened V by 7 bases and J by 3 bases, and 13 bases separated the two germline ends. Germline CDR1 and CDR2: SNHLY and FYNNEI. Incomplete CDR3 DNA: TGTGCCAGCACCTCAGGGCCCCTCTACAATGAG. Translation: CASTSGPLYNE. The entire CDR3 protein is CASTSGPLYNEQFF.

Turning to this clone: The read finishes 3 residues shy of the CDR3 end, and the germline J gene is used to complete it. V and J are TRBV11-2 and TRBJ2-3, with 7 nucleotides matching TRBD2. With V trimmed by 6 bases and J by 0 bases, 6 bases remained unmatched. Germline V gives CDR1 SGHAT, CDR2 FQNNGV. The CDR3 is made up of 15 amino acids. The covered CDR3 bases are TGTGCCAGCAGGGCCGCTAGCGGAAGCACAGATACG. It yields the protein CASRAASGSTDT. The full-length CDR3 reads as CASRAASGSTDTQYF.

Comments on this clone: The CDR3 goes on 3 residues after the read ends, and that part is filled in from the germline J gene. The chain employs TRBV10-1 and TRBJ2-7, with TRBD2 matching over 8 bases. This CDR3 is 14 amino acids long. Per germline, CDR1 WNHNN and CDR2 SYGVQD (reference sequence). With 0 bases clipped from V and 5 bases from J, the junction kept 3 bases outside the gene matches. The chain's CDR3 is CASSESAGGNEQYF. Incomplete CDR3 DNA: TGCGCCAGCAGTGAGTCCGCGGGGGGAAACGAG.

Partial CDR3 DNA: TGCAGCGTACAAGCGGGGGGAAACGAG. This translates into CSVQAGGNE. The complete CDR3 protein is CSVQAGGNEQYF. This chain joins TRBV29-1 and TRBJ2-7, with 9 bases that match TRBD2. With the read ending 3 residues before the CDR3 end, the germline J gene is used to fill in that end. There are 12 residues in the CDR3. The V segment lost 6 bases and the J segment 5 bases; nucleotides outside the gene matches: 5. CDR1 SQVTM and CDR2 ANQGSEA come from the germline V gene.